These 18 T cell receptor beta chains were sequenced from one sample in a study of cytomegalovirus exposure and HLA in healthy donors. The PCR ran on 60 Vbeta and 13 Jbeta primers. Method: immunoSEQ multiplex PCR; TCRdb's copy keeps in-frame clones and lacks some. The sample yields 150,000 to 200,000 clones, approximately 85% seen once. The sample consisted of PBMCs. The receptors here all came from a woman between 50 and 59 years old in good health and CMV-seronegative.

The chain uses TRBV5-1 and TRBJ2-3; TRBD2 aligns across 9 bases. This CDR3 has 14 residues. The J segment lost 0 bases and the V segment lost 7 bases, leaving 3 bases of the junction unmatched. The germline gives CDR1 SGHRS, CDR2 YFSETQ. The chain's CDR3 is CASAGTSSTDTQYF. CDR3 DNA sequence: TGCGCCAGCGCCGGGACTAGCAGCACAGATACGCAGTATTTT.

This chain connects TRBV5-6 to TRBJ1-4, with 11 bases that match TRBD1. The V segment lost 4 bases and the J segment 10 bases; nucleotides outside the gene matches: 6. Germline V CDR1 and CDR2: SGHDT, YYEEEE. This CDR3 has 14 amino acids. The CDR3 loop reads CASSPWTGGGKLFF. Here the CDR3 DNA reads TGTGCCAGCAGCCCCTGGACAGGGGGCGGAAAACTGTTTTTT.

This chain uses TRBV10-2 with TRBJ2-5; TRBD1 is a possible D gene (5 bases). The end of the DNA aligns better with TRBJ2-7, so the J call may be wrong. Germline values: CDR1 WSHSY, CDR2 SAAADI. CDR3 length equals 15 residues. The CDR3 here is CASSEDVGATYEQYF. In nucleotides, the CDR3 is TGCGCCAGCAGTGAGGACGTTGGGGCTACCTACGAGCAGTACTTC.

The CDR3 loop is CASSHGDRGWYTF. The CDR3 DNA reads as TGTGCCAGCAGCCACGGGGACAGGGGATGGTACACCTTC. The chain has TRBV7-9 and TRBJ1-2; 10 nucleotides line up with TRBD1. CDR1 is SEHNR and CDR2 is FQNEAQ in the germline V gene (reference sequence). The trim removed 5 bases at V and 11 bases at J, leaving 8 bases unmatched. The CDR3 length is 13 residues.

The J gene is TRBJ1-6, the V gene TRBV6-5; D is undetermined. The CDR3 is made up of 13 amino acids. Germline V CDR1 and CDR2: MNHEY, SVGAGI. V was trimmed by 6 bases and J by 9 bases, leaving 12 bases between them. In DNA form, the CDR3 reads TGTGCCAGCAGGCTAACGGTTGTTTCACCCCTCCACTTT. This codes for CASRLTVVSPLHF.

This chain joins TRBV11-2 and TRBJ2-4; 8 nucleotides align to TRBD2. CDR3 length: 15 residues. V dropped 4 bases and J dropped 1; count of bases not matched to a gene: 3. Germline V CDR1 and CDR2: SGHAT, FQNNGV. Here the CDR3 DNA reads TGTGCCAGCAGCTACGGGGGGGGTGCCAAAAACATTCAGTACTTC. Residues: CASSYGGGAKNIQYF.

The CDR3 loop is CASSYQWLQTGDEQFF. The CDR3 DNA follows: TGTGCCAGCAGTTATCAGTGGCTACAAACAGGGGATGAGCAGTTCTTC. The chain has TRBV6-6 and TRBJ2-1, with TRBD1 identical over 7 bases. The CDR3 spans 16 residues. The germline V gene encodes CDR1 MNHNY and CDR2 SVGAGI (reference sequence). V lost 3 bases, J lost 8 bases, and 13 bases stayed unmatched.

The V gene is TRBV19, the J gene TRBJ2-7, with D maybe TRBD2 (7 bases). Germline V gene lookup returns CDR1 LNHDA and CDR2 SQIVND (reference sequence). V was shortened by 5 bases and J by 3 bases, with 11 bases between the two germline ends. The CDR3 sequence is 13 residues long. CDR3 DNA sequence: TGTGCCAGTAGTCAGCGGGACAACTACGAGCAGTACTTC. Amino acids: CASSQRDNYEQYF.

The V call is TRBV4-2, the J call TRBJ2-7; 8 bases are shared with TRBD1. The V gene's germline CDR1 is LGHNA and CDR2 YNFKEQ. The CDR3 extends over 16 amino acids. After removal of 0 bases from V and 1 base from J, the junction contained 5 bases not matched to a gene. The CDR3 nucleotides are TGTGCCAGCAGCCAAGAGGACAGGGTGGGGTCCTACGAGCAGTACTTC. It translates to CASSQEDRVGSYEQYF.

The V and J genes are TRBV28 and TRBJ1-5; D remains unclear. The V end lost 8 bases, the J end lost 9 bases, and 23 bases lay between the germline ends. Looked up from germline, CDR1 is MDHEN and CDR2 is SYDVKM. The CDR3 contains 15 residues. The CDR3 loop is CASFHPQASGPPQHF. CDR3 DNA sequence: TGTGCCAGCTTCCACCCGCAGGCCTCTGGTCCGCCCCAGCATTTT. Using reference TRBV28 and TRBJ1-5 for the parts outside the CDR3, the full variable domain is DVKVTQSSRYLVKRTGEKVFLECVQDMDHENMFWYRQDPGLGLRLIYFSYDVKMKEKGDIPEGYSVSREKKERFSLILESASTNQTSMYLCASFHPQASGPPQHFGDGTRLSIL.

This clone has more than one count but fewer than ten. V gene TRBV25-1 combines with J gene TRBJ1-4; D is possibly TRBD1 (6 bases). This CDR3 has 14 amino acids. The germline V and J ends were trimmed by 7 bases and 7 bases, with 16 bases remaining between them. The germline V gene encodes CDR1 MGHDK and CDR2 SYGVNS. The CDR3 bases are TGTGCCAGCACCCGGTCAGGGGTGGGTGAAAAACTGTTTTTT. This translates into CASTRSGVGEKLFF.

The V call is TRBV18, the J call TRBJ2-7; 13 bases match TRBD2. With 5 bases clipped from V and 4 bases from J, the junction kept 14 bases outside the gene matches. The CDR3 runs 18 residues. In germline, CDR1 is KGHSH, CDR2 LQKENI. The CDR3 spells CASSTLPRTSGSVYEQYF. CDR3 coding DNA: TGTGCCAGCTCAACTTTACCTAGGACTAGCGGGAGCGTATACGAGCAGTACTTC.

The chain uses TRBV5-1 and TRBJ2-1; D remains ambiguous. This CDR3 spans 16 amino acids. Germline values: CDR1 SGHRS, CDR2 YFSETQ. The V and J ends lost 4 bases and 3 bases respectively, with 17 bases between them. For the CDR3, the DNA is TGCGCCAGCAGCCTGATCGCGCCCGATTTCTACAATGAGCAGTTCTTC. Its translation is CASSLIAPDFYNEQFF. The variable domain in full, with the rest retrieved from reference TRBV5-1 and TRBJ2-1, is KAGVTQTPRYLIKTRGQQVTLSCSPISGHRSVSWYQQTPGQGLQFLFEYFSETQRNKGNFPGRFSGRQFSNSRSEMNVSTLELGDSALYLCASSLIAPDFYNEQFFGPGTRLTVL.

V gene TRBV27 combines with J gene TRBJ2-7, with unresolved D. Germline V gene data show CDR1 as MNHEY and CDR2 as SMNVEV (reference sequence). The V end lost 2 bases, the J end lost 5 bases, and 19 bases lay between the germline ends. CDR3 size: 16 residues. CDR3 nucleotide sequence: TGTGCCAGCAGTTTAAGGCTAGGTAGTGGCGGTGACGAGCAGTACTTC. It specifies CASSLRLGSGGDEQYF.

The chain couples TRBV30 to TRBJ1-1; D ambiguous. Trimming removed 4 bases from V and 1 base from J, with 4 bases in between. Germline CDR1 is GTSNPN and CDR2 is SVGIG (reference sequence). CDR3 length equals 11 residues. As DNA, the CDR3 is TGTGCCTGGAACGGGAACACTGAAGCTTTCTTT. Its translation is CAWNGNTEAFF.

V is TRBV5-6 and J is TRBJ1-6; 9 positions agree with TRBD1. The CDR3 sequence is 15 residues long. CDR1 SGHDT and CDR2 YYEEEE come from the germline V gene. V dropped 0 bases and J dropped 10; count of bases not matched to a gene: 5. The CDR3 spells CASSLAGTGQSPLHF. DNA for the CDR3: TGTGCCAGCAGCTTGGCCGGGACAGGGCAGTCACCCCTCCACTTT. The full variable domain, with the rest looked up from reference TRBV5-6 and TRBJ1-6, is DAGVTQSPTHLIKTRGQQVTLRCSPKSGHDTVSWYQQALGQGPQFIFQYYEEEERQRGNFPDRFSGHQFPNYSSELNVNALLLGDSALYLCASSLAGTGQSPLHFGNGTRLTVT.

The gene calls are TRBV9 and TRBJ2-2; 12 bases agree with TRBD2. Germline loops: CDR1 SGDLS, CDR2 YYNGEE. The CDR3 sequence is 15 residues long. The trim removed 4 bases at V and 9 bases at J, leaving 7 bases unmatched. The CDR3, as DNA: TGTGCCAGCAGCAGGACTAGCGGGAATATCCGGGAGCTGTTTTTT. Residues: CASSRTSGNIRELFF.

CDR3 loop: CASSSEGVYNEQFF. DNA for the CDR3: TGTGCCAGCAGCTCAGAAGGGGTCTACAATGAGCAGTTCTTC. The chain combines TRBV11-2 with TRBJ2-1, with D possibly being TRBD1 (5 bases). The CDR3 has 14 amino acids. The germline V gene encodes CDR1 SGHAT and CDR2 FQNNGV. The germline V and J ends were trimmed by 4 bases and 3 bases, with 10 bases remaining between them.